This is a list of T cell receptor beta chains from one sample in a study of identical twins. Each CDR3 protein is one row after TCRdb ran MiXCR on the 5' RACE reads. Counted here are approximately 530,000 distinct CDR3 sequences, 20% to 25% occurring once; the ten biggest clones make up 0.48%. In addition, the sample was reused for a study of yellow fever vaccine responses in identical twins.

The specimen sequenced was CD4+ T cells sorted from blood. These receptors were taken from a woman aged 18-29 years in good health. CDR3s include the opening cysteine and the closing phenylalanine or tryptophan. The order of the fields is J gene, V gene, D gene, CDR3 length, clone size, CDR3 protein, CDR3 DNA. The D gene is left open where the match is weak. A clone size is listed for some rows: how often the clone was seen (once, few, many), or a class if it is expanded.

J: TRBJ2-1
V: TRBV9
D: TRBD1
length: 15
size: few
CDR3: CASSTGGTGYNEQFF
DNA: TGTGCCAGCAGCACCGGGGGGACAGGGTACAATGAGCAGTTCTTC

J: TRBJ2-3
V: TRBV25-1
D: NA
length: 13
size: NA
CDR3: CASSERLADTQYF
DNA: TGTGCCAGCAGTGAACGCTTGGCAGATACGCAGTATTTT

J: TRBJ2-1
V: TRBV29-1
D: NA
length: 14
size: few
CDR3: CSAVGESSYNEQFF
DNA: TGCAGCGCCGTCGGGGAGAGCTCCTACAATGAGCAGTTCTTC

J: TRBJ2-1
V: TRBV5-1
D: TRBD2
length: 15
size: NA
CDR3: CASSRLAGINNEQFF
DNA: TGCGCCAGCAGCCGACTAGCGGGTATAAACAATGAGCAGTTCTTC

J: TRBJ2-7
V: TRBV5-5
D: NA
length: 16
size: NA
CDR3: CASSPPPGKGGYEQYF
DNA: TGTGCCAGCAGCCCCCCCCCGGGGAAAGGTGGCTACGAGCAGTACTTC

J: TRBJ2-6
V: TRBV5-1
D: NA
length: 16
size: few
CDR3: CASSLTSGSGANVLTF
DNA: TGCGCCAGCAGCTTGACCTCAGGCTCTGGGGCCAACGTCCTGACTTTC

J: TRBJ2-5
V: TRBV12-5
D: NA
length: 12
size: few
CDR3: CASGLVGETQYF
DNA: TGTGCTAGTGGTTTGGTAGGAGAGACCCAGTACTTC

J: TRBJ2-3
V: TRBV12-3/TRBV12-4
D: TRBD2
length: 18
size: NA
CDR3: CAFCLASSGLTSTDTQYF
DNA: TGTGCCTTCTGCTTGGCGTCTAGCGGATTAACTAGCACAGATACGCAGTATTTT

J: TRBJ2-7
V: TRBV12-3/TRBV12-4
D: NA
length: 15
size: NA
CDR3: CASSHDSPPGYEQYF
DNA: TGTGCCAGCAGCCATGACAGTCCGCCTGGGTACGAGCAGTACTTC

J: TRBJ2-1
V: TRBV6-1
D: TRBD2
length: 14
size: NA
CDR3: CASTATSGSYEQFF
DNA: TGTGCCAGCACTGCGACTAGCGGGAGTTATGAGCAGTTCTTC

J: TRBJ2-1
V: TRBV6-1
D: NA
length: 16
size: NA
CDR3: CASSRGPSNSYNEQFF
DNA: TGTGCCAGCAGTAGGGGACCCTCAAACTCCTACAATGAGCAGTTCTTC

J: TRBJ1-6
V: TRBV20-1
D: NA
length: 14
size: NA
CDR3: CSAIRPRGNSPLHF
DNA: TGCAGTGCTATTAGGCCCCGGGGGAATTCACCCCTCCACTTT

J: TRBJ2-7
V: TRBV9
D: NA
length: 14
size: NA
CDR3: CASSVGLRGNEQYF
DNA: TGTGCCAGCAGCGTAGGTCTGAGGGGGAACGAGCAGTACTTC

J: TRBJ2-7
V: TRBV2
D: NA
length: 12
size: few
CDR3: CASGISSYEQYF
DNA: TGTGCCAGCGGCATTTCTTCCTACGAGCAGTACTTC

J: TRBJ2-1
V: TRBV3-1
D: TRBD2
length: 16
size: NA
CDR3: CASSPRTSGRPNEQFF
DNA: TGTGCCAGCAGCCCCAGGACTAGCGGGAGGCCCAATGAGCAGTTCTTC

J: TRBJ2-7
V: TRBV11-2
D: NA
length: 15
size: NA
CDR3: CASSFSPDPSYEQYF
DNA: TGTGCCAGCAGCTTTTCCCCGGATCCCTCCTACGAGCAGTACTTC

J: TRBJ2-1
V: TRBV10-3
D: TRBD2
length: 16
size: NA
CDR3: CAISDGTSTEGNEQFF
DNA: TGTGCCATCAGTGACGGGACTAGCACCGAGGGGAATGAGCAGTTCTTC

J: TRBJ2-3
V: TRBV6-4
D: NA
length: 14
size: NA
CDR3: CASSEAGDTDTQYF
DNA: TGTGCCAGCAGTGAGGCGGGCGACACAGATACGCAGTATTTT

J: TRBJ2-1
V: TRBV10-3
D: TRBD1
length: 13
size: few
CDR3: CATTGTGFNEQFF
DNA: TGTGCCACTACCGGGACAGGGTTTAATGAGCAGTTCTTC

J: TRBJ2-1
V: TRBV29-1
D: NA
length: 12
size: NA
CDR3: CSVEGGPSEQFF
DNA: TGCAGCGTTGAAGGGGGACCCAGTGAGCAGTTCTTC

J: TRBJ1-1
V: TRBV7-9
D: NA
length: 14
size: few
CDR3: CASSLPPGNTEAFF
DNA: TGTGCCAGCAGCCTACCGCCCGGGAACACTGAAGCTTTCTTT

J: TRBJ2-1
V: TRBV7-9
D: TRBD1
length: 13
size: NA
CDR3: CASRLGTGNEQFF
DNA: TGTGCCAGCAGATTGGGGACAGGCAATGAGCAGTTCTTC

J: TRBJ2-3
V: TRBV10-2
D: TRBD1
length: 12
size: many
CDR3: CASGQGIDTQYF
DNA: TGCGCCAGCGGACAGGGAATAGATACGCAGTATTTT

J: TRBJ2-5
V: TRBV5-1
D: TRBD2
length: 17
size: NA
CDR3: CASSLGAGTSGKETQYF
DNA: TGCGCCAGCAGCTTGGGGGCCGGGACTAGCGGGAAAGAGACCCAGTACTTC

J: TRBJ2-1
V: TRBV11-2
D: TRBD1
length: 14
size: NA
CDR3: CASSFQGAGNEQFF
DNA: TGTGCCAGCAGCTTCCAGGGGGCAGGAAATGAGCAGTTCTTC

J: TRBJ1-6
V: TRBV9
D: TRBD1
length: 13
size: NA
CDR3: CASSVTGISPLHF
DNA: TGTGCCAGCAGCGTGACAGGGATTTCACCCCTCCACTTT

J: TRBJ2-1
V: TRBV12-3/TRBV12-4
D: TRBD1
length: 14
size: few
CDR3: CASSSRQGHNEQFF
DNA: TGTGCCAGCAGTTCCCGACAGGGACACAATGAGCAGTTCTTC